The clone carrying this T cell receptor (beta chain) was detected ten times or more. This record comes from a study of T-cell memory formation after mild COVID-19. MiXCR, applied by TCRdb to the 5' RACE reads, yields one record per CDR3 protein. The sample has roughly 200,000 distinct CDR3 sequences; under 20% are singletons. The CDR3 covers 13 residues. CDR1 is WSHSY and CDR2 is SAAADI in the germline V gene. The ends were cut back, 4 bases at V and 2 bases at J, with 9 bases in the middle. The sequence derives from an adult woman who had mild COVID-19 (a few samples of this study predate the infection). Cell type and time point are not known. This sequence joins TRBV10-2 and TRBJ2-7, with unresolved D. Material for sequencing was PBMCs or a T cell subset sorted from them (not recorded which). DNA for the CDR3: TGCGCCAGCAGTGGACCGCCAACCTACGAGCAGTACTTC. Protein: CASSGPPTYEQYF.